The clone carrying this TCR beta chain has more than one count but fewer than ten. Antigen specificity is unknown. These data are taken from a study of blood T cells in healthy people across ages. General observations from the study: CMV status of donors was unknown, possibly confounding expanded clonotype changes.

V lost 5 bases and J lost 2; bases outside the gene matches: 13. The germline CDR1 and CDR2 sequences are SGHTA and FQGNSA. The CDR3 extends over 18 amino acids. The use of a sample-barcoded 5' primer and a J-beta primer mix characterized a second PCR of 7 to 11 cycles. TCRdb processed the 5' RACE reads anew with MiXCR; each CDR3 protein has one entry. The sample records about 1.8 million distinct CDR3 sequences, around half being singletons. Specimen: blood. This sequence originates from a woman aged 40 to 55 in good health. This chain joins TRBV7-2 and TRBJ2-7, with 12 bases that match TRBD1. This chain's CDR3 is CASSRSGTGGIYPYEQYF. The DNA for the CDR3 is TGTGCCAGCAGCAGATCTGGGACAGGGGGCATATACCCCTACGAGCAGTACTTC.